The clone carrying this TCR beta chain was recorded at least ten times. Its antigen is still unknown. This entry comes from a study of blood T cells in healthy people across ages. Total RNA was isolated from each sample in quantities of at least 5 micrograms. General study findings and limits: Roughly linearly, TCR beta diversity per million T cells fell as age increased. Compared with aged donors, long-lived donors showed fewer expanded clones, suggesting selection. Because donor CMV status was unknown, expanded clonotype changes were possibly confounded.

V was cut by 4 bases and J by 4 bases, with 20 bases left in between. The CDR3 totals 17 residues. CDR1 LGHDT and CDR2 YNNKEL come from the germline V gene (reference sequence). A second PCR, run for roughly 7 to 11 cycles, used a sample-barcoded 5' primer plus a J-beta primer mix. TCRdb used MiXCR to reprocess the 5' RACE reads, holding one entry per CDR3 protein. The sample carries approximately 900,000 distinct CDR3 sequences, approximately 49% recorded once. The clonotype originates from a man aged 25-40 years in good health. The chain has TRBV3-1 and TRBJ2-1; a possible D gene is TRBD2 (6 bases). The sequenced sample consisted of blood. The CDR3 nucleotides are TGTGCCAGCAGCCCTGCAATAGGGCGGGGAATATACAATGAGCAGTTCTTC. It yields the protein CASSPAIGRGIYNEQFF.